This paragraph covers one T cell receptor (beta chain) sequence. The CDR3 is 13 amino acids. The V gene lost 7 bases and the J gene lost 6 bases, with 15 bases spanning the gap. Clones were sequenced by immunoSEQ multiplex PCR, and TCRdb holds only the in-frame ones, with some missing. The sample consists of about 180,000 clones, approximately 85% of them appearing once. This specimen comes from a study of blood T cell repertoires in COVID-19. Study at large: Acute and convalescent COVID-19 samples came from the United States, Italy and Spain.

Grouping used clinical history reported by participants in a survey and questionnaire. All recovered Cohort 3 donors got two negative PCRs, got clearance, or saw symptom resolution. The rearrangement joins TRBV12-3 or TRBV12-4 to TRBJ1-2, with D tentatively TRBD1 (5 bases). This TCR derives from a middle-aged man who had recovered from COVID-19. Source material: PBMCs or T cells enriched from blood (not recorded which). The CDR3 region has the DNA TGTGCCAGCACCCGGACTGCGGGGGATGGCTACACCTTC. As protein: CASTRTAGDGYTF.